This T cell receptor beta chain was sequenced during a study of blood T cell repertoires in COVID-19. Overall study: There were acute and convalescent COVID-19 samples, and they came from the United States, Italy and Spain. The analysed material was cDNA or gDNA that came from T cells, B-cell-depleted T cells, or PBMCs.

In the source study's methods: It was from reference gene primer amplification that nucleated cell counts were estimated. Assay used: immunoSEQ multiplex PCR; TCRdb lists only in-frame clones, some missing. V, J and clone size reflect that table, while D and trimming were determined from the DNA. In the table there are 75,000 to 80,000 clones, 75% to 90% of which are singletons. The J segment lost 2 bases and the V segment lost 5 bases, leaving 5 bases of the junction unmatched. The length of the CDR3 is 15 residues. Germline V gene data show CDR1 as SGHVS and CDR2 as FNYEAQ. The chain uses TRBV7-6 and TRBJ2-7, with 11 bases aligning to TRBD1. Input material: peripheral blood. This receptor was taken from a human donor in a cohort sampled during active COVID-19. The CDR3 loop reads CASSKDRGPTYEQYF. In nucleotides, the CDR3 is TGTGCCAGCAGCAAGGACAGGGGGCCAACCTACGAGCAGTACTTC.